The next 23 T cell receptor beta chains were all read from a single sample in a study of control samples from healthy donors and cancer patients. The protocol was immunoSEQ multiplex PCR, while the TCRdb copy is restricted to in-frame clones and leaves out a portion. The repertoire holds about 110,000 clones, with about 80% as singletons. Sequencing was performed on blood. These receptors were collected from a man aged 18 to 35 in good health.

The rearrangement links TRBV7-9 to TRBJ1-3, with D possibly TRBD1 on 6 matching bases. With 1 base removed from V and 1 base from J, the gap between germline ends came to 14 bases. The CDR3 covers 17 residues. The germline gives CDR1 SEHNR, CDR2 FQNEAQ (reference sequence). The CDR3 protein is CASSLVDRIRSGNTIYF. The CDR3 region has the DNA TGTGCCAGCAGCTTAGTTGACAGGATAAGGTCTGGAAACACCATATATTTT.

The V and J genes are TRBV2 and TRBJ2-2, with D unclear. The germline V and J ends were trimmed by 6 bases and 7 bases, with 15 bases remaining between them. Germline values: CDR1 SNHLY, CDR2 FYNNEI. The CDR3 spans 14 residues. CDR3 nucleotide sequence: TGTGCCAGCAGCAAAAGGGCAGTCCTCGGGGAGCTGTTTTTT. Protein: CASSKRAVLGELFF.

The CDR3 is CAWNHRTPSGGYTEAFF. The CDR3 bases are TGTGCCTGGAACCATAGAACCCCCTCGGGGGGCTACACTGAAGCTTTCTTT. The chain combines TRBV30 with TRBJ1-1; D possibly corresponds to TRBD1 (6 bases). The CDR3 has 17 residues. The germline CDR1 and CDR2 sequences are GTSNPN and SVGIG (reference sequence). Between the trimmed V and J ends, which lost 4 bases and 3 bases, there was a span of 24 bases.

The rearrangement joins TRBV5-6 to TRBJ1-4, with D possibly being TRBD1 (6 bases). The length of the CDR3 is 16 residues. CDR1 and CDR2 from the germline V gene are SGHDT and YYEEEE. Trimming left V 0 bases short and J 7 bases short, with 16 bases between. The CDR3 DNA sequence: TGTGCCAGCAGCTTGGCCATTGACAGGCACACTGAAAAACTGTTTTTT. It translates to CASSLAIDRHTEKLFF.

The chain recombines TRBV5-1 with TRBJ2-7; 10 bases fit TRBD1. The junction had 17 bases not matched to a gene; V was cut back by 3 bases and J by 2 bases. CDR1 SGHRS and CDR2 YFSETQ come from the germline V gene. The CDR3 length is 19 residues. For the CDR3, the DNA is TGCGCCAGCAGCTACCAGACCGGGACAGGGGCCATCAAAGCCTACGAGCAGTACGTC. This codes for CASSYQTGTGAIKAYEQYV.

The chain employs TRBV7-2 and TRBJ1-4; no firm D call. CDR1 is SGHTA, CDR2 FQGNSA, per germline. The V and J ends lost 2 bases and 7 bases respectively, with 8 bases between them. There are 13 residues in the CDR3. This chain's CDR3 is CASSLRRPEKLFF. The CDR3, as DNA: TGTGCCAGCAGCTTAAGGCGGCCTGAAAAACTGTTTTTT.

This chain connects TRBV2 to TRBJ2-1, with 15 positions matching TRBD2. Per germline, CDR1 SNHLY and CDR2 FYNNEI. The CDR3 is made up of 18 amino acids. J gave up 1 base and V 4 bases, and 5 bases lay outside the gene matches. In DNA, the CDR3 is TGTGCCAGCAGTGGGACTAGCGGGGGGGGCAGATCCTACAATGAGCAGTTCTTC. This gives the protein CASSGTSGGGRSYNEQFF.

V gene TRBV2 combines with J gene TRBJ2-7; TRBD2 is a possible D gene (5 bases). The CDR3 runs 10 residues. With 10 bases removed from V and 2 bases from J, the gap between germline ends came to 6 bases. Germline loops: CDR1 SNHLY, CDR2 FYNNEI. The CDR3 protein is CATGTYEQYF. CDR3 sequence (DNA): TGTGCCACGGGGACCTACGAGCAGTACTTC.

This clone has a single count. The chain links TRBV11-3 to TRBJ1-1; a weak D match, TRBD1 (6 bases). Trimming stripped 1 base from V and 1 base from J, with 10 bases between. CDR1 SGHNT and CDR2 YENEEA come from the germline V gene. The CDR3 extends over 15 amino acids. DNA for the CDR3: TGTGCCAGCAGCTTAGGGGGGCAGGGGAACACTGAAGCTTTCTTT. Translating it yields CASSLGGQGNTEAFF.

The chain couples TRBV5-1 to TRBJ1-2; TRBD1 agrees at 10 bases. The J segment lost 5 bases and the V segment lost 4 bases, leaving 8 bases of the junction unmatched. Germline CDR1 and CDR2: SGHRS and YFSETQ. The CDR3 spans 15 residues. CDR3 in amino acids: CASSRSGTGEYGYTF. In nucleotides, the CDR3 is TGCGCCAGCAGCCGATCCGGGACAGGGGAGTATGGCTACACCTTC.

V gene TRBV28 combines with J gene TRBJ2-1, with TRBD1 matching 9 bases. The CDR3 is 15 amino acids. CDR1 is MDHEN and CDR2 is SYDVKM in the germline V gene. J gave up 8 bases and V 3 bases, and 8 bases lay outside the gene matches. For the CDR3, the DNA is TGTGCCAGCAGTTTTGGGGGGACAGGGTCTTATGAGCAGTTCTTC. This translates into CASSFGGTGSYEQFF.

The chain combines TRBV2 with TRBJ1-2; no clear D. CDR1 SNHLY and CDR2 FYNNEI come from the germline V gene. Trimming cost V 6 bases and J 2 bases, with 10 bases left between them. This CDR3 has 13 amino acids. The CDR3 here is CASSNGMNYGYTF. CDR3 DNA sequence: TGTGCCAGCAGCAACGGGATGAACTATGGCTACACCTTC.

The chain combines TRBV5-5 with TRBJ1-2; D perhaps matches TRBD1 (6 bases). V lost 5 bases to trimming and J lost 2 bases, with 13 bases between them. The CDR3 contains 14 residues. Germline V gene data show CDR1 as SGHKS and CDR2 as YYEKEE (reference sequence). The CDR3 is CASRITQGNYGYTF. The CDR3 DNA is TGTGCCAGCAGGATCACACAGGGCAACTATGGCTACACCTTC.

J is TRBJ2-3 and V is TRBV7-2, with D unresolved. Trimming stripped 5 bases from V and 2 bases from J, with 23 bases between. This CDR3 is 18 amino acids long. In germline, CDR1 is SGHTA, CDR2 FQGNSA. DNA for the CDR3: TGTGCCAGCAGCCCAAACCCCGCCCGGTTAAGCTTCACAGATACGCAGTATTTT. The encoded protein is CASSPNPARLSFTDTQYF.

This clone was counted a few times. J is TRBJ2-5 and V is TRBV5-1; TRBD2 matches at 7 bases. The V gene's germline CDR1 is SGHRS and CDR2 YFSETQ. CDR3 size: 13 residues. Trimming cost V 2 bases and J 2 bases; bases outside gene matches: 0. The CDR3 nucleotides are TGCGCCAGCAGCTTACTAGCGCAAGAGACCCAGTACTTC. This gives the protein CASSLLAQETQYF. Full variable domain (outside the CDR3, taken from reference TRBV5-1 and TRBJ2-5): KAGVTQTPRYLIKTRGQQVTLSCSPISGHRSVSWYQQTPGQGLQFLFEYFSETQRNKGNFPGRFSGRQFSNSRSEMNVSTLELGDSALYLCASSLLAQETQYFGPGTRLLVL.

This clone has just one count. The DNA of the CDR3 is TGCGCCAGCACCGAGGGACAGGGACTCTACAATGAGCAGTTCTTC. Translating gives CASTEGQGLYNEQFF. This chain connects TRBV5-1 to TRBJ2-1, with 9 positions matching TRBD1. After removal of 6 bases from V and 3 bases from J, the junction contained 7 bases not matched to a gene. The CDR3 is 15 amino acids. The germline V gene has CDR1 SGHRS and CDR2 YFSETQ.

The genes are TRBV19 and TRBJ2-1; TRBD1 matches at 9 bases. Per the germline V gene, CDR1 is LNHDA and CDR2 is SQIVND (reference sequence). CDR3 length: 13 amino acids. The junction had 3 bases not matched to a gene; V was cut back by 6 bases and J by 6 bases. The CDR3 spells CASRGQGGNEQFF. CDR3 nucleotide sequence: TGTGCCAGTAGGGGACAGGGCGGCAATGAGCAGTTCTTC.

This chain joins TRBV2 and TRBJ2-7, with a weak D call TRBD2 (6 bases). The V end was cut by 8 bases, the J end by 1 base, with 9 bases between. Germline lookup yields CDR1 SNHLY and CDR2 FYNNEI. This CDR3 is 12 amino acids long. CDR3 protein: CASGTHSYEQYF. As DNA, the CDR3 is TGTGCCAGCGGGACTCATTCCTACGAGCAGTACTTC.

The J gene is TRBJ2-2, the V gene TRBV19, with D unclear. Trimming stripped 3 bases from V and 1 base from J, with 6 bases between. The germline CDR1 and CDR2 sequences are LNHDA and SQIVND (reference sequence). The CDR3 consists of 14 residues. DNA for the CDR3: TGTGCCAGTAGTATCACAGAGAACACCGGGGAGCTGTTTTTT. It is translated as CASSITENTGELFF.

V is TRBV5-1 and J is TRBJ2-5, with 7 bases identical to TRBD1. Germline V gene lookup returns CDR1 SGHRS and CDR2 YFSETQ. This CDR3 contains 15 residues. With 4 bases clipped from V and 5 bases from J, the junction kept 11 bases outside the gene matches. CDR3 amino acids: CASSRTGEGGETQYF. The DNA of the CDR3 is TGCGCCAGCAGCCGTACAGGGGAAGGTGGGGAGACCCAGTACTTC. Full variable domain (outside the CDR3, taken from reference TRBV5-1 and TRBJ2-5): KAGVTQTPRYLIKTRGQQVTLSCSPISGHRSVSWYQQTPGQGLQFLFEYFSETQRNKGNFPGRFSGRQFSNSRSEMNVSTLELGDSALYLCASSRTGEGGETQYFGPGTRLLVL.

CDR3 residues: CASSQAGGGNIQYF. For the CDR3, the DNA is TGTGCCAGCAGCCAAGCGGGGGGGGGTAACATTCAGTACTTC. This rearrangement joins TRBV3-1 (or the pseudogene TRBV3-2) to TRBJ2-4; 8 bases align to TRBD2. This CDR3 is 14 amino acids long. J was trimmed by 7 bases and V by 1 base; bases with no gene match: 3. Germline V gives CDR1 LGHDT, CDR2 YNNKEL (reference sequence).

The chain links TRBV4-1 to TRBJ1-1; D gene ambiguous. Deletions cut 3 bases from V and 2 bases from J, with 7 bases between. The CDR3 totals 13 residues. The germline V gene has CDR1 MGHRA and CDR2 YSYEKL. This chain's CDR3 is CASSQTVNTEAFF. CDR3 nucleotide sequence: TGCGCCAGCAGCCAGACGGTTAACACTGAAGCTTTCTTT.

The chain is built from TRBV11-2 and TRBJ2-3; D gene uncertain. Trimming cost V 5 bases and J 7 bases, with 10 bases left between them. Germline V gives CDR1 SGHAT, CDR2 FQNNGV. The CDR3 is 12 residues long. In nucleotides, the CDR3 is TGTGCCAGCAGCCAGGATGGAAATACGCAGTATTTT. As protein: CASSQDGNTQYF.